This T cell receptor (beta chain) was documented in a study of blood T cell repertoires in COVID-19. Clones were sequenced by immunoSEQ multiplex PCR, and TCRdb holds only the in-frame ones, with some missing. The sample has roughly 180,000 clones; 76% are singletons. This CDR3 is built from 16 residues. The V gene lost 0 bases and the J gene lost 1 base, with 13 bases spanning the gap. Germline V CDR1 and CDR2: SGHKS, YYEKEE (reference sequence). Specimen: peripheral blood. The source is a woman between 45 and 65 years old with active or convalescent COVID-19. The chain combines TRBV5-5 with TRBJ1-2; D gene uncertain. The CDR3 here is CASSLAPAQRNYGYTF. The CDR3 nucleotides read TGTGCCAGCAGCTTGGCTCCTGCGCAGCGTAACTATGGCTACACCTTC.